Included here is one T cell receptor beta chain sequence, with context. Antigen: not known. Germline V CDR1 and CDR2: SEHNR, FQNEAQ (reference sequence). V lost 3 bases to trimming and J lost 1 base; unmatched junction nucleotides: 2. CDR3 size: 14 residues. This sample was included in a study of T cell responses to AZD1222 COVID-19 vaccine. As for the study in general: Investigators merged groups given second doses at roughly 4 or roughly 12 weeks. Study results and caveats: Mapped onto spike, vaccine-associated CD4 TCRs spanned it and were dominant at 160-218 and 743-854. The study identified only six AZD1222 recipients as seropositive at baseline. There were mostly white British donors and more females than males, and clonal diversity was possibly underestimated.

Sequencing was performed with immunoSEQ multiplex PCR; in TCRdb, only in-frame clones are kept and a portion is missing. The table records under 110,000 clones, about nine tenths of them present only once. The chain links TRBV7-9 to TRBJ1-2, with TRBD1 matching 7 bases. The sequencing used peripheral blood, collected on day 0 of AZD1222 vaccination. The source is an adult in good health. The CDR3, as DNA: TGTGCCAGCAGCTTGGGACAGAATAACTATGGCTACACCTTC. Its translation is CASSLGQNNYGYTF.